Here is one T cell receptor beta chain with its context. Measured with immunoSEQ multiplex PCR; TCRdb has only the in-frame clones, and not every one. In the table there are approximately 110,000 clones, 85% of which are singletons. The record originates from a study of blood T cell repertoires in COVID-19. Trimming at V came to 3 bases and at J to 7 bases, leaving 4 bases not matched to a gene. The CDR3 covers 13 residues. The sequence derives from a human donor in a cohort sampled during active COVID-19. The sample was peripheral blood. The chain is built from TRBV12-3 or TRBV12-4 and TRBJ1-1; TRBD1 agrees at 8 bases. This CDR3 is CASSLTGEGEAFF. CDR3 nucleotide sequence: TGTGCCAGCAGTTTGACAGGGGAGGGTGAAGCTTTCTTT.